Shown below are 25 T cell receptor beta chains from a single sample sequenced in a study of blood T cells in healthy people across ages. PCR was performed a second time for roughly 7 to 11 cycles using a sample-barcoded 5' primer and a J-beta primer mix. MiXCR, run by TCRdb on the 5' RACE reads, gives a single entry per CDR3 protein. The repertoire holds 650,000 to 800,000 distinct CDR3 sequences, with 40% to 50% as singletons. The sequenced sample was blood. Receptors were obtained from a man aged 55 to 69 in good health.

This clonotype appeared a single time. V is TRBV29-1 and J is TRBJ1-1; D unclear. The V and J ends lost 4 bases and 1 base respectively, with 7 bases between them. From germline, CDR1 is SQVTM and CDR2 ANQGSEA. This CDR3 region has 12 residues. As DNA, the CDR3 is TGCAGCGTTGCTCAGAAGAACACTGAAGCTTTCTTT. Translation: CSVAQKNTEAFF.

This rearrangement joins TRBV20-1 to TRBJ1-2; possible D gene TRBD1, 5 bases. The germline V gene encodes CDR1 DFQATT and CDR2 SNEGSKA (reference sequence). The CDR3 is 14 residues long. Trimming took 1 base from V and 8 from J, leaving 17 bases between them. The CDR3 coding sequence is TGCAGTGCTAGAGGGGGGGGGATCCACGGGGGCTACACCTTC. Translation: CSARGGGIHGGYTF.

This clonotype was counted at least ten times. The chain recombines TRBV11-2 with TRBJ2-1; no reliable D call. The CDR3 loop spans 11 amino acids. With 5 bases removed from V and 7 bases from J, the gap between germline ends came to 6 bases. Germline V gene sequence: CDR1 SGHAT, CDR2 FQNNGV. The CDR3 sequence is CASSAVNEQFF. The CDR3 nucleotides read TGTGCCAGCAGCGCGGTTAATGAGCAGTTCTTC.

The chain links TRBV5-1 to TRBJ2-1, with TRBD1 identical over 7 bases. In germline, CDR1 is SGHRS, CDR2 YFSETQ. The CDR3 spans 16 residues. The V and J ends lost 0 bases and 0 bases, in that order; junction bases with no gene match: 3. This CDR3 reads CASSLAGQVSYNEQFF. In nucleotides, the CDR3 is TGCGCCAGCAGCTTGGCAGGACAGGTCTCCTACAATGAGCAGTTCTTC.

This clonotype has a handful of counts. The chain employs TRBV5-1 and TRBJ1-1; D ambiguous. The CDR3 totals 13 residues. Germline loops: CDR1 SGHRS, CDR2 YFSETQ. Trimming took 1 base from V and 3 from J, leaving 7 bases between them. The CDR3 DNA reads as TGCGCCAGCAGCTTGACCTGGGACACTGAAGCTTTCTTT. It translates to CASSLTWDTEAFF.

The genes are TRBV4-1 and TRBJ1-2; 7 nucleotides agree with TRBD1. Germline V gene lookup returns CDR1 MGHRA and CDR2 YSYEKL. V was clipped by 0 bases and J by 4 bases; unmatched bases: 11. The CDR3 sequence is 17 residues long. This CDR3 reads CASSQEDGGGTAYGYTF. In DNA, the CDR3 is TGCGCCAGCAGCCAAGAAGATGGGGGCGGGACAGCCTATGGCTACACCTTC.

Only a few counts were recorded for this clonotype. In DNA, the CDR3 is TGTGCCAGCAGTAAACAGGGACTAGATACCGATACGCAGTATTTT. Amino acids: CASSKQGLDTDTQYF. The chain combines TRBV6-6 with TRBJ2-3; 8 bases line up with TRBD2. The germline V gene encodes CDR1 MNHNY and CDR2 SVGAGI (reference sequence). The junction had 10 bases not matched to a gene; V was cut back by 5 bases and J by 6 bases. The CDR3 runs to 15 residues.

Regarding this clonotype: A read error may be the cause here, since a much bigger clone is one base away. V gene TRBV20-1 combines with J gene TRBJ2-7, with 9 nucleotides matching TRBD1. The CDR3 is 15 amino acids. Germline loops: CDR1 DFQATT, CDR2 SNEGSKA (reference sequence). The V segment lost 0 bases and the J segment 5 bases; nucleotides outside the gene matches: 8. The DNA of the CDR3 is TGCAGTGCTAGAGATACGGGACAGGGATCCGACGAGCAGTACTTC. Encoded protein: CSARDTGQGSDEQYF.

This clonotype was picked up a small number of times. This CDR3 reads CASSLDPNSNQPQHF. The CDR3 region has the DNA TGTGCCAGCAGCTTAGACCCAAATAGCAATCAGCCCCAGCATTTT. The V call is TRBV11-2, the J call TRBJ1-5, with D hard to call. Between the trimmed V and J ends, which lost 0 bases and 0 bases, there was a span of 6 bases. Germline V gene lookup returns CDR1 SGHAT and CDR2 FQNNGV. The CDR3 sequence is 15 residues long.

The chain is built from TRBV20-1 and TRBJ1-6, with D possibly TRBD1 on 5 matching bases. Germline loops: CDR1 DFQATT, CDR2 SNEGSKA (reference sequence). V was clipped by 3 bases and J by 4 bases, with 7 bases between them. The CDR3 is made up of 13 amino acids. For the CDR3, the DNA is TGCAGTGCTAGCAGGGAATATAATTCACCCCTCCACTTT. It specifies CSASREYNSPLHF.

The CDR3 is CASSTYSYEQYF. The CDR3 DNA reads as TGTGCCAGCAGCACGTACTCCTACGAGCAGTACTTC. The chain employs TRBV7-2 and TRBJ2-7; D remains unclear. Germline V CDR1 and CDR2: SGHTA, FQGNSA. The CDR3 runs 12 residues. Trimming removed 5 bases from V and 0 bases from J, with 5 bases in between.

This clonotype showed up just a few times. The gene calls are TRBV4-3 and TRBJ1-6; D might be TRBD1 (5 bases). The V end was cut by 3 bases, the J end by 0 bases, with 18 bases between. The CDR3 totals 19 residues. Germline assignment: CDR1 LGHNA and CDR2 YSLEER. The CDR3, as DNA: TGCGCCAGCAGCCAGGACGCTTCGTCAGGGAGCTCCTATAATTCACCCCTCCACTTT. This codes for CASSQDASSGSSYNSPLHF.

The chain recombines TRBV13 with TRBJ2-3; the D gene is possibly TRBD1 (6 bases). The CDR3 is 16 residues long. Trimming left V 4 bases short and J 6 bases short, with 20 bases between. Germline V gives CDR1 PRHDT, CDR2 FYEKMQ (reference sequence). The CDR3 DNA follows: TGTGCCAGCAGCTCACAGGGTGTGGGATACACTGATACGCAGTATTTT. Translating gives CASSSQGVGYTDTQYF.

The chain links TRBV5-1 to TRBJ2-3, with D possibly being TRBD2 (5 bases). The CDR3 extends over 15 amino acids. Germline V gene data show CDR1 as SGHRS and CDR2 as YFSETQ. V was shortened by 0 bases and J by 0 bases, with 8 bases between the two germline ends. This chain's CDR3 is CASSLVPGSTDTQYF. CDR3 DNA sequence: TGCGCCAGCAGCTTGGTCCCGGGGAGCACAGATACGCAGTATTTT.

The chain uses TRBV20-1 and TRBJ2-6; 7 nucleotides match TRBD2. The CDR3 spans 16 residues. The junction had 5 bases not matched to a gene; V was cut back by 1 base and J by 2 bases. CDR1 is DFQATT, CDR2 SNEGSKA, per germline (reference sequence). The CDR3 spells CSARGGGGAGANVLTF. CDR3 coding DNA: TGCAGTGCTAGAGGTGGGGGGGGAGCTGGGGCCAACGTCCTGACTTTC.

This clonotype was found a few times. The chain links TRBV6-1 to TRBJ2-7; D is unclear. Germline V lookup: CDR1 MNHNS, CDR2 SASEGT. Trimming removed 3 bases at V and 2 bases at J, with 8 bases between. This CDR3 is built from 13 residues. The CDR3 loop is CASSDRITYEQYF. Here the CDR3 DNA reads TGTGCCAGCAGTGACAGAATCACCTACGAGCAGTACTTC.

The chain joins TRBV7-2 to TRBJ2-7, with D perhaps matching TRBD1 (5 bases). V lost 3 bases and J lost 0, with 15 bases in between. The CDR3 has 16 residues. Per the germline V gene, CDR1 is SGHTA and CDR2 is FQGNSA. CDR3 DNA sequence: TGTGCCAGCAGCTTTAAAGGGGTTAGTAGCTCCTACGAGCAGTACTTC. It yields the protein CASSFKGVSSSYEQYF.

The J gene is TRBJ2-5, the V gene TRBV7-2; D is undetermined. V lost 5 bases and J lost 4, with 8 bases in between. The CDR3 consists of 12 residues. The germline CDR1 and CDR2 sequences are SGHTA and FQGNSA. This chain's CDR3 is CASSPPVETQYF. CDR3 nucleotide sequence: TGTGCCAGCAGCCCGCCAGTAGAGACCCAGTACTTC.

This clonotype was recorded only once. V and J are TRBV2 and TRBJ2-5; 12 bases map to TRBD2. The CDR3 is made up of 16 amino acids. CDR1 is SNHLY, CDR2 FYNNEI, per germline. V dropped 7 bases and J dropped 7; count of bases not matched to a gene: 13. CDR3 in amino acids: CASTSTSGGTTGTQYF. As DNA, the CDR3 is TGTGCCAGCACATCGACTAGCGGGGGAACCACGGGGACCCAGTACTTC.

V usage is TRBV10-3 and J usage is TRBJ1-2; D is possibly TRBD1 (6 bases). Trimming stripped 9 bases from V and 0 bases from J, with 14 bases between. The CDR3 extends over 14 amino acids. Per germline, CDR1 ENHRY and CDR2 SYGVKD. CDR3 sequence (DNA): TGTGCCATTAGGGGGGACACAACTAACTATGGCTACACCTTC. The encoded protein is CAIRGDTTNYGYTF.

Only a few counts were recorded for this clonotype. The CDR3: CATSTFELAGTTDTQYF. CDR3 bases: TGTGCCACCAGCACCTTTGAACTAGCGGGGACCACAGATACGCAGTATTTT. This chain links TRBV15 with TRBJ2-3; 10 bases agree with TRBD2. Germline-derived CDR1 and CDR2 are LNHNV and YYDKDF (reference sequence). The V gene end was trimmed by 4 bases and the J gene end by 2 bases; junction bases not matched to a gene: 9. The CDR3 length is 17 residues.

The CDR3 coding sequence is TGCAGTGCTAGAGAGGCAGGGTGGGGCAATCAGCCCCAGCATTTT. Residues: CSAREAGWGNQPQHF. The chain couples TRBV20-1 to TRBJ1-5, with D maybe TRBD1 (5 bases). Per the germline V gene, CDR1 is DFQATT and CDR2 is SNEGSKA (reference sequence). The ends were cut back, 0 bases at V and 2 bases at J, with 11 bases in the middle. CDR3 length: 15 residues.

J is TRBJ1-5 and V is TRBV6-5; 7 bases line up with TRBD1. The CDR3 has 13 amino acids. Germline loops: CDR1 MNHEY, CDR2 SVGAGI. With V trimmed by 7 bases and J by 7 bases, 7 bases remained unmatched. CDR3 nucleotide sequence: TGTGCCAGCACCGACAGGGCCGAGCAGCCCCAGCATTTT. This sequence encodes CASTDRAEQPQHF.

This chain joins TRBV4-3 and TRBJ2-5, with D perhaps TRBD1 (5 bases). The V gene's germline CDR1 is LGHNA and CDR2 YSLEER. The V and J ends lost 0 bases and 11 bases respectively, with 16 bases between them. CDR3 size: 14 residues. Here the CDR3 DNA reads TGCGCCAGCAGCCAAGATCGAAGGGCAGGGCGGCAGTACTTC. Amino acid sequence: CASSQDRRAGRQYF.

The CDR3, as DNA: TGTGCCAGCAGCCGACAGGACTATAATTCACCCCTCCACTTT. It encodes CASSRQDYNSPLHF. The gene calls are TRBV27 and TRBJ1-6, with D tentatively TRBD1 (6 bases). Trimming took 6 bases from V and 3 from J, leaving 9 bases between them. The germline CDR1 and CDR2 sequences are MNHEY and SMNVEV (reference sequence). This CDR3 comprises 14 residues.